The T cell receptor beta chain under discussion was sequenced for a study of siplizumab effects on memory and regulatory T cells. The assay was immunoSEQ multiplex PCR, and TCRdb's table has in-frame clones only and misses some. The sample includes about 120,000 clones, roughly 95% of them seen just once. The CDR3 contains 13 residues. The V gene's germline CDR1 is MNHEY and CDR2 SVGAGI. Trimming shortened V by 11 bases and J by 4 bases, and 12 bases separated the two germline ends. The chain has TRBV6-5 and TRBJ1-6; possible D gene TRBD1, 6 bases. The receptor was isolated from a human donor in good health. Specimen: non-Treg CD4+ T cells sorted from blood. The CDR3 sequence is CAVLQGYNSPLHF. CDR3 in DNA: TGTGCCGTCCTCCAGGGGTATAATTCACCCCTCCACTTT.